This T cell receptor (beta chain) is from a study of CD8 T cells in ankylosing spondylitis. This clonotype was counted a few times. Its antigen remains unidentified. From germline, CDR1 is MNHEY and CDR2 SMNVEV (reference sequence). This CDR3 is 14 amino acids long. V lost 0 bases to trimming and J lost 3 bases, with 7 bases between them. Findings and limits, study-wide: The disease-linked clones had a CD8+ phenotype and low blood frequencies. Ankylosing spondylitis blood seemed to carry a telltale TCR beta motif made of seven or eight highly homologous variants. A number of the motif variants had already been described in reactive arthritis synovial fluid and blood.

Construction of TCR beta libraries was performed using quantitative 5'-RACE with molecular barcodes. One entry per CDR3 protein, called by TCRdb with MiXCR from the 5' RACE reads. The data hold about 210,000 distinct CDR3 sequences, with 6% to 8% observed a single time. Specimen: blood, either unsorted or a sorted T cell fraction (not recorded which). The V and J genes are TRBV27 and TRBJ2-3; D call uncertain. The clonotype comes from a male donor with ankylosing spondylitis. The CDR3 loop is CASSLSPFTDTQYF. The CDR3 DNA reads TGTGCCAGCAGTTTATCTCCATTTACAGATACGCAGTATTTT.